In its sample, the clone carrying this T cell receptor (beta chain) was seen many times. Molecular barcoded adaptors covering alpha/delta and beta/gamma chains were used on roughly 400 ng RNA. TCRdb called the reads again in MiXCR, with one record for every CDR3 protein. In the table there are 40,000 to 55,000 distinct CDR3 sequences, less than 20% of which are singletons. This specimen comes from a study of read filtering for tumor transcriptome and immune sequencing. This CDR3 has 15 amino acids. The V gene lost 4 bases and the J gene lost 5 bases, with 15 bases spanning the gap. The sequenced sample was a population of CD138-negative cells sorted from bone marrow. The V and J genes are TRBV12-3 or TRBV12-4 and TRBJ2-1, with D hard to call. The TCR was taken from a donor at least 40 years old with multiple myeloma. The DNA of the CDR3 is TGTGCCAGCAGTTCCGCGCTCCTTAAAGACAATGAGCAGTTCTTC. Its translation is CASSSALLKDNEQFF.